A single sample gave rise to the 4 T cell receptor beta chains below, sequenced in a study of OX40 agonist ivuxolimab in advanced cancers. Measured with immunoSEQ multiplex PCR; TCRdb has only the in-frame clones, and not every one. The sample has tens of thousands of clones; about 90% are singletons. The sample in question was CD4+ or CD8+ T cells sorted from blood, obtained in a trial of the OX40 agonist ivuxolimab. These receptors all come from an adult with an advanced solid tumor such as melanoma, head and neck, liver or kidney cancer.

V usage is TRBV7-2 and J usage is TRBJ1-2; D is perhaps TRBD1 (5 bases). The germline V gene has CDR1 SGHTA and CDR2 FQGNSA. Trimming stripped 4 bases from V and 8 bases from J, with 20 bases between. There are 15 residues in the CDR3. As DNA, the CDR3 is TGTGCCAGCAGCTCGAGCGGGACCCAAGCAGGAGGCTACACCTTC. Protein sequence: CASSSSGTQAGGYTF.

The chain employs TRBV29-1 and TRBJ1-2; the D is unclear. The germline V and J ends were trimmed by 5 bases and 2 bases, with 24 bases remaining between them. Looked up from germline, CDR1 is SQVTM and CDR2 is ANQGSEA. The CDR3 has 17 residues. CDR3 amino acids: CSVWGSPLQAANYGYTF. The DNA for the CDR3 is TGCAGCGTTTGGGGAAGCCCTTTGCAGGCAGCCAACTATGGCTACACCTTC.

This clone was counted once. V gene TRBV5-6 combines with J gene TRBJ2-1; tentatively, D is TRBD1 (6 bases). V was pared by 4 bases and J by 6 bases, with 11 bases between. The CDR3 length is 13 residues. Germline CDR1 reads SGHDT; CDR2 reads YYEEEE. The CDR3 protein is CASSRDTGNEQFF. Written as DNA, the CDR3 is TGTGCCAGCAGCCGGGACACGGGCAATGAGCAGTTCTTC.

The V gene is TRBV7-9, the J gene TRBJ2-7; 10 bases fit TRBD2. The CDR3 covers 15 residues. Germline V gene sequence: CDR1 SEHNR, CDR2 FQNEAQ (reference sequence). After removal of 2 bases from V and 5 bases from J, the junction contained 6 bases not matched to a gene. CDR3 in DNA: TGTGCCAGCAGCTTATGGCGGACTAGCGGCGACGAGCAGTACTTC. Its translation is CASSLWRTSGDEQYF.